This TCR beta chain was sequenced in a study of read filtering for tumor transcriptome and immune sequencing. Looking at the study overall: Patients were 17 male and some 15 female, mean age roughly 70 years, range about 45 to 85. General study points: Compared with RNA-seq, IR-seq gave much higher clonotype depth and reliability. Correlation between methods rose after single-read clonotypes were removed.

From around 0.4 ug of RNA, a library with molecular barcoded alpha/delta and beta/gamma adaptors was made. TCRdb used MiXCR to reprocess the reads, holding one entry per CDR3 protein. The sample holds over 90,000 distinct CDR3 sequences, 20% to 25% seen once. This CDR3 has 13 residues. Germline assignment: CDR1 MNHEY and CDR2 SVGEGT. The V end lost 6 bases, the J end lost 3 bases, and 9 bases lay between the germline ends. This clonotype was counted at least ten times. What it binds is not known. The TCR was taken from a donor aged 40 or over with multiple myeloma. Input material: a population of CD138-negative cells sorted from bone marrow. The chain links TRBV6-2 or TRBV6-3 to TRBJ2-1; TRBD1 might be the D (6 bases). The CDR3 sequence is CASSRTVYNEQFF. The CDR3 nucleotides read TGTGCCAGCAGCAGGACAGTCTACAATGAGCAGTTCTTC.